The source of this T cell receptor (beta chain) is a study of blood T cell repertoires in COVID-19. Overall study: Samples of COVID-19 (acute and convalescent) were obtained from the United States, Italy and Spain. T cells, B-cell-depleted T cells, or PBMCs provided the cDNA or gDNA that served as material.

In the study's own analysis: From reference gene primer amplification, estimates of nucleated cell counts were derived. Measured with immunoSEQ multiplex PCR; TCRdb has only the in-frame clones, and not every one. V and J calls and clone size are copied from that table; D and trimming were computed from the DNA. This sample has around 200,000 clones, with about 85% found just once. The CDR3 consists of 15 residues. Looked up from germline, CDR1 is MDHEN and CDR2 is SYDVKM. V was trimmed by 1 base and J by 3 bases, leaving 10 bases between them. The specimen sequenced was peripheral blood. The gene calls are TRBV28 and TRBJ1-5; D perhaps matches TRBD1 (5 bases). This clonotype was sampled from a woman of 80 years or more with acute or convalescent COVID-19. CDR3 nucleotides: TGTGCCAGCAGTTTATACCAGGGTTACAATCAGCCCCAGCATTTT. Encoded protein: CASSLYQGYNQPQHF. Combining the CDR3 with reference TRBV28 and TRBJ1-5 gives the whole variable domain DVKVTQSSRYLVKRTGEKVFLECVQDMDHENMFWYRQDPGLGLRLIYFSYDVKMKEKGDIPEGYSVSREKKERFSLILESASTNQTSMYLCASSLYQGYNQPQHFGDGTRLSIL.